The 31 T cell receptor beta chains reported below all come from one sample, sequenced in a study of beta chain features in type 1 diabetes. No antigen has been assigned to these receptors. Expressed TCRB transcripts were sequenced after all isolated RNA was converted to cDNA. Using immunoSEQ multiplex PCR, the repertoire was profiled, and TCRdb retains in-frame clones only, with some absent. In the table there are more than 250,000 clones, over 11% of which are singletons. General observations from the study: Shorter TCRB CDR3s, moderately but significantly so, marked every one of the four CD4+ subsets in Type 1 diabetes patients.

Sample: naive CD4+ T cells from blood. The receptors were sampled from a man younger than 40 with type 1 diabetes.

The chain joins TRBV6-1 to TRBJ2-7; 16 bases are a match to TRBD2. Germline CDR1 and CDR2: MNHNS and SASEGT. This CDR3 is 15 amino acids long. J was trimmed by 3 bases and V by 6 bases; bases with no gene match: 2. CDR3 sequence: CASRGTSGRVYEQYF. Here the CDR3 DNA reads TGTGCCAGCAGGGGGACTAGCGGGAGGGTCTACGAGCAGTACTTC.

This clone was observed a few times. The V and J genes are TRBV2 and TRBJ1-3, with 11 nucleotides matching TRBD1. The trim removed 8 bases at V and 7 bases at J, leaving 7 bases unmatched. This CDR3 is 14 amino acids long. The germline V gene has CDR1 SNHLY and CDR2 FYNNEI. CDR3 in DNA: TGTGCCAGCGGGACAGGGGGAGCGGGTAACACCATATATTTT. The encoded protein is CASGTGGAGNTIYF.

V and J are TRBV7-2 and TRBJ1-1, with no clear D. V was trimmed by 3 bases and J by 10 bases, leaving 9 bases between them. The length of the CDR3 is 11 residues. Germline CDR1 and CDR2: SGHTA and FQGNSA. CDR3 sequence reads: CASSFKGAAFF. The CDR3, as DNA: TGTGCCAGCAGCTTTAAGGGAGCAGCTTTCTTT. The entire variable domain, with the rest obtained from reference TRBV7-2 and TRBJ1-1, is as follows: GAGVSQSPSNKVTEKGKDVELRCDPISGHTALYWYRQSLGQGLEFLIYFQGNSAPDKSGLPSDRFSAERTGGSVSTLTIQRTQQEDSAVYLCASSFKGAAFFGQGTRLTVV.

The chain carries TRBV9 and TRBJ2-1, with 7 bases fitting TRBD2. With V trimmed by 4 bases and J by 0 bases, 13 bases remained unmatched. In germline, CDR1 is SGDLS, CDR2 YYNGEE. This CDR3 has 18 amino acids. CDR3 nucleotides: TGTGCCAGCAGCTTTCGGGGGGTGGGCGGAGGCTCCTACAATGAGCAGTTCTTC. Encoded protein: CASSFRGVGGGSYNEQFF. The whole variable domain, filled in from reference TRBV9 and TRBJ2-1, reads DSGVTQTPKHLITATGQRVTLRCSPRSGDLSVYWYQQSLDQGLQFLIQYYNGEERAKGNILERFSAQQFPDLHSELNLSSLELGDSALYFCASSFRGVGGGSYNEQFFGPGTRLTVL.

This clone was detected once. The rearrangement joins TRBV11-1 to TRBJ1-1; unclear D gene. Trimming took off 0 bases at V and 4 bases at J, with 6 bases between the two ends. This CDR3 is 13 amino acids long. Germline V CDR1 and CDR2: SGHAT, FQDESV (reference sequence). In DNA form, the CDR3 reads TGTGCCAGCAGCTTAGCGCGGAGCACTGAAGCTTTCTTT. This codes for CASSLARSTEAFF.

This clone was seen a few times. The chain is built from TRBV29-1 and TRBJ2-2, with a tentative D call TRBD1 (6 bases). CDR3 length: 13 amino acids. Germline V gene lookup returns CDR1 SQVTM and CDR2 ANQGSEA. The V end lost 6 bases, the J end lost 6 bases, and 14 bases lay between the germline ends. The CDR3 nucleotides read TGCAGCGTGCGGACAGTTGTTGCCGGGGAGCTGTTTTTT. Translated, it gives CSVRTVVAGELFF.

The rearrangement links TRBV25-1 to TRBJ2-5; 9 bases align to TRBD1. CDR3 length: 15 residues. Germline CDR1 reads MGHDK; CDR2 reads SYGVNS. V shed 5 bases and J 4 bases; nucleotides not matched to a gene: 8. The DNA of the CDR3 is TGTGCCAGCAGTACCCACAGGGGGCCTGGAGAGACCCAGTACTTC. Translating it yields CASSTHRGPGETQYF.

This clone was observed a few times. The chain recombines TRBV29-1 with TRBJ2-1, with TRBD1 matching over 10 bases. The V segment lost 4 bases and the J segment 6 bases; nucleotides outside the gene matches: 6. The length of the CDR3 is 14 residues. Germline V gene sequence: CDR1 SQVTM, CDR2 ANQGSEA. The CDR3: CSVVLWTGGNEQFF. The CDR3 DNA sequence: TGCAGCGTTGTTCTTTGGACAGGGGGCAATGAGCAGTTCTTC.

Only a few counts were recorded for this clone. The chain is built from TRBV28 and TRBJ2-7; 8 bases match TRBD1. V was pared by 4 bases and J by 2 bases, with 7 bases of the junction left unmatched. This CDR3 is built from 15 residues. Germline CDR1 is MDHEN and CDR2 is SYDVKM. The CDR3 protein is CASSSTGTGAYEQYF. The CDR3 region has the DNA TGTGCCAGCAGTTCCACCGGGACAGGAGCCTACGAGCAGTACTTC.

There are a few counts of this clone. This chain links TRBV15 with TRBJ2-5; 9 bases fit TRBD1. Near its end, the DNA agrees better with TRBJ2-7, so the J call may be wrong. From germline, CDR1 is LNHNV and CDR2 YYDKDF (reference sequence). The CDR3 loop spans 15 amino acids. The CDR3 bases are TGTGCCACCAGCAGCAGGACAGGGGCTTACTACGAGCAGTACTTC. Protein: CATSSRTGAYYEQYF.

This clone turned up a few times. In nucleotides, the CDR3 is TGCGCCAGCAGCTTGGGAGGGAAAGATCAGCCCCAGCATTTT. It encodes CASSLGGKDQPQHF. V is TRBV5-1 and J is TRBJ1-5; D not certain. Trimming removed 0 bases at V and 5 bases at J, with 9 bases between. CDR1 and CDR2 from the germline V gene are SGHRS and YFSETQ. The CDR3 totals 14 residues.

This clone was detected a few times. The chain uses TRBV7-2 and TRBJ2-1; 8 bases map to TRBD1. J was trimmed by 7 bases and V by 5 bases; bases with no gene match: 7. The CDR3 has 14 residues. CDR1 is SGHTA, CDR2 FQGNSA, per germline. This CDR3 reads CASSNGQGWNEQFF. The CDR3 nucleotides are TGTGCCAGCAGCAACGGACAGGGATGGAATGAGCAGTTCTTC.

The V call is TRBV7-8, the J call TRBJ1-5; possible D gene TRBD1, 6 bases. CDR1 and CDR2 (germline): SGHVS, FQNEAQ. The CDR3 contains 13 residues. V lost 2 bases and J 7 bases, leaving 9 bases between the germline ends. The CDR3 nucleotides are TGTGCCAGCAGCTTATCGGGGGGCCAGCCCCAGCATTTT. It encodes CASSLSGGQPQHF.

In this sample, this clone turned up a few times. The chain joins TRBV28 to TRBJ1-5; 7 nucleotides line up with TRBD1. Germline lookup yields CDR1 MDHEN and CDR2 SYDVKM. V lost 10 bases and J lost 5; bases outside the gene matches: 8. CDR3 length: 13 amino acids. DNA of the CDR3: TGTGCCATCACAGGGGAGGTGGATCAGCCCCAGCATTTT. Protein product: CAITGEVDQPQHF.

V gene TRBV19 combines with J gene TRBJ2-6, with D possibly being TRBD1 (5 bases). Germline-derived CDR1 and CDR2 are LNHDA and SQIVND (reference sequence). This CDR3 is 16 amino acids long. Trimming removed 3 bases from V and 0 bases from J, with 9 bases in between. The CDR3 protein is CASSIGHSSGANVLTF. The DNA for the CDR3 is TGTGCCAGTAGTATCGGACACTCCTCTGGGGCCAACGTCCTGACTTTC.

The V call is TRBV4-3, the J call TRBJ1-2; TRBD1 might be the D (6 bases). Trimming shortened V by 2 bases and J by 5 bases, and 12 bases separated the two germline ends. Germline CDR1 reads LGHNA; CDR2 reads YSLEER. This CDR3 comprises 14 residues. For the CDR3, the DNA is TGCGCCAGCAGCCAACACAGGGAAGGGTATGGCTACACCTTC. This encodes CASSQHREGYGYTF.

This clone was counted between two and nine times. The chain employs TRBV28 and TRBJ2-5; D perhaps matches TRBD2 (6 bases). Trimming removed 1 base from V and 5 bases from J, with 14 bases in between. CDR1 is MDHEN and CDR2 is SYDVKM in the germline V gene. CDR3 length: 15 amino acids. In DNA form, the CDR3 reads TGTGCCAGCAGTTTATATGTCAGGGACTGGGAGACCCAGTACTTC. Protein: CASSLYVRDWETQYF.

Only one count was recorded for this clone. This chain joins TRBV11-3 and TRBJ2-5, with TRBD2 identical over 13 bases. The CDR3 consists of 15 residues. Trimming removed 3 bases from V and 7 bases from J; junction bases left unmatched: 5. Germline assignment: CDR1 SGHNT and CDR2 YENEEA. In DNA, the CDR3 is TGTGCCAGCAGCTTCGGACTAGCGGGAGAGGGGACCCAGTACTTC. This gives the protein CASSFGLAGEGTQYF.

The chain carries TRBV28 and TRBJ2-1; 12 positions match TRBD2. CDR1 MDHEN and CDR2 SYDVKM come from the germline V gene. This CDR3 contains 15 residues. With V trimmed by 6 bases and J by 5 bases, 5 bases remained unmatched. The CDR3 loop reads CASSSGLAGNNEQFF. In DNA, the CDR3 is TGTGCCAGCAGCAGCGGACTAGCGGGGAACAATGAGCAGTTCTTC.

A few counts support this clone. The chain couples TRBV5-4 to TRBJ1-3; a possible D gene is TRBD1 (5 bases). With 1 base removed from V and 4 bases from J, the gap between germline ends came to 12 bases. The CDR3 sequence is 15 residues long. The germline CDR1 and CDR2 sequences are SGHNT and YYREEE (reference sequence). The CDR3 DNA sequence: TGTGCCAGCAGCTTGTATAGGGGATCGGGAAACACCATATATTTT. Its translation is CASSLYRGSGNTIYF.

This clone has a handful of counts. CDR3 in amino acids: CASSPQLSGETQYF. The CDR3 nucleotides are TGTGCCAGCAGCCCCCAGTTAAGCGGTGAGACCCAGTACTTC. V usage is TRBV11-2 and J usage is TRBJ2-5; weak D call: TRBD2 (5 bases). CDR3 length equals 14 residues. Germline V gene sequence: CDR1 SGHAT, CDR2 FQNNGV. The V and J ends lost 5 bases and 5 bases respectively, with 15 bases between them.

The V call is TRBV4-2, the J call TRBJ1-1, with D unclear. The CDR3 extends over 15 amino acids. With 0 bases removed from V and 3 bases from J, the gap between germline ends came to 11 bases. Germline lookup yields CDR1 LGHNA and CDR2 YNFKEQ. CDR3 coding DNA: TGTGCCAGCAGCCAAGATAAAACAGCTTACACTGAAGCTTTCTTT. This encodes CASSQDKTAYTEAFF.

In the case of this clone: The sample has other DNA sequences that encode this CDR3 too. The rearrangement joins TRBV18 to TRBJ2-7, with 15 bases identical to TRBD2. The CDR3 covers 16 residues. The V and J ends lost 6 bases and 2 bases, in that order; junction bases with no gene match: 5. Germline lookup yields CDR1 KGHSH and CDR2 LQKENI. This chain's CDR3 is CASSPGLAGGPYEQYF. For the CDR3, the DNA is TGTGCCAGCTCCCCTGGACTAGCGGGAGGGCCCTACGAGCAGTACTTC.

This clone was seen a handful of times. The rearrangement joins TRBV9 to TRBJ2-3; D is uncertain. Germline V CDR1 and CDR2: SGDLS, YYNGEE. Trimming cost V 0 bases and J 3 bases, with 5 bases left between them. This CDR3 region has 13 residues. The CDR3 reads CASSVDLTDTQYF. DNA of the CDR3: TGTGCCAGCAGCGTAGATCTGACAGATACGCAGTATTTT.

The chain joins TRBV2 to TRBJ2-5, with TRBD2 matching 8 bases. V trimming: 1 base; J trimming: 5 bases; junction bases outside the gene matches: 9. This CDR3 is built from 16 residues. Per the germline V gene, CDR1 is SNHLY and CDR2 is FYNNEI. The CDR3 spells CASSEEGLVRGETQYF. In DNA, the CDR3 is TGTGCCAGCAGTGAAGAGGGACTAGTCCGGGGGGAGACCCAGTACTTC.

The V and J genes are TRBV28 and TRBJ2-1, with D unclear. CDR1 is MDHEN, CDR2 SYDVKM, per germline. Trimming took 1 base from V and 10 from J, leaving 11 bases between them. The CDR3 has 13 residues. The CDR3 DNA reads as TGTGCCAGCAGTTTATCTGACTCGGTAGAGCAGTTCTTC. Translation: CASSLSDSVEQFF.

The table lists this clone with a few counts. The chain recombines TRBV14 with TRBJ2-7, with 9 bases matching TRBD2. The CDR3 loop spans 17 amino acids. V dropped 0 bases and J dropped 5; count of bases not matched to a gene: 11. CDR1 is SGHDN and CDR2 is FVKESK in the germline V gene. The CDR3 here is CASSQDVWAGGDNEQYF. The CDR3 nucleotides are TGTGCCAGCAGCCAAGATGTATGGGCGGGAGGGGACAACGAGCAGTACTTC.

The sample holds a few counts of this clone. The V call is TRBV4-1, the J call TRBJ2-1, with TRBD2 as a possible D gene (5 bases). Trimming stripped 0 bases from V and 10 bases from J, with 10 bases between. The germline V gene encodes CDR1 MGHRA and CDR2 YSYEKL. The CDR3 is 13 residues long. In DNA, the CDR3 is TGCGCCAGCAGCCAAGATTGGAGGACCGAGCAGTTCTTC. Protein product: CASSQDWRTEQFF.

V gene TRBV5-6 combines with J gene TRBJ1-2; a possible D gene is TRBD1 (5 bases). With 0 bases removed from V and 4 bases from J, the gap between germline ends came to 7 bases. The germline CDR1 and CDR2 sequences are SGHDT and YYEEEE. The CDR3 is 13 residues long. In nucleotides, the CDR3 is TGTGCCAGCAGCTTGGCCAGGGCCTATGGCTACACCTTC. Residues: CASSLARAYGYTF. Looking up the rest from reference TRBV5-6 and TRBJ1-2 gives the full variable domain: DAGVTQSPTHLIKTRGQQVTLRCSPKSGHDTVSWYQQALGQGPQFIFQYYEEEERQRGNFPDRFSGHQFPNYSSELNVNALLLGDSALYLCASSLARAYGYTFGSGTRLTVV.

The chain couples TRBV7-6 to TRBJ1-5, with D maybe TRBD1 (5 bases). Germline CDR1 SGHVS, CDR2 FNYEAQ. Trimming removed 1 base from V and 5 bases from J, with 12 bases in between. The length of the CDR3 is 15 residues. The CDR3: CASSLGAGADQPQHF. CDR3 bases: TGTGCCAGCAGCTTAGGGGCTGGGGCCGATCAGCCCCAGCATTTT.

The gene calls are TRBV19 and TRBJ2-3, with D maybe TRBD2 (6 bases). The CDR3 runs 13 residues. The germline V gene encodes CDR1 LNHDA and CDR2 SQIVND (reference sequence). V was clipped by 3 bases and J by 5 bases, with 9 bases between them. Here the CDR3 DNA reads TGTGCCAGTAGTATGTCCGGGGGAGATACGCAGTATTTT. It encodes CASSMSGGDTQYF.